Sequencing of this TCR beta chain was carried out in a study of T cell changes during pregnancy in multiple sclerosis. The V and J ends lost 0 bases and 7 bases respectively, with 7 bases between them. Per germline, CDR1 SNHLY and CDR2 FYNNEI. The CDR3 runs to 12 residues. This table comes from immunoSEQ multiplex PCR, and its TCRdb copy is limited to in-frame clones, with some not included. The sample includes some 21,000 clones, about 88% of them seen just once. The rearrangement links TRBV2 to TRBJ2-7; no clear D. The source of this sequence is a female donor in good health, enrolled as a control in a pregnancy study. The specimen was CD8+ T cells from peripheral blood mononuclear cells, collected in the second trimester of pregnancy. The CDR3 here is CASSEAIQEQYF. The CDR3 coding sequence is TGTGCCAGCAGTGAAGCAATACAGGAGCAGTACTTC.